The rows below give T cell receptor beta chains drawn from one sample of a study of blood T cell repertoires in COVID-19. Here immunoSEQ multiplex PCR was the method, and the copy in TCRdb shows in-frame clones only, minus some. Counted here are around 250,000 clones, around 80% occurring once; the ten biggest clones make up approximately 16%. Sequenced material: PBMCs or T cells enriched from blood (not recorded which). The source is a middle-aged man who had recovered from COVID-19. The CDR3 runs from the conserved cysteine through the conserved F or W. A D gene is named only where the DNA matches it firmly. The size field is filled for only some rows; it gives once, few, many or a size class.

>NA|TRBV27|TRBD1|TRBJ2-1
TGTGCCAGCACCAAAAACCGGGGACAGGGGTGGGATGAGCAGTTCTTC
CASTKNRGQGWDEQFF
>once|TRBV9|NA|TRBJ1-1
TGTGCCAGCAGCGTGGACGGGCGAACAGGAACTGAAGCTTTCTTT
CASSVDGRTGTEAFF
>NA|TRBV28|NA|TRBJ1-1
TGTGCCAGCAGTTGGCTTGGAGGGGAGAACACTGAAGCTTTCTTT
CASSWLGGENTEAFF
>once|TRBV11-2|NA|TRBJ1-5
TGTGCCAGCAGCTTAGGAATGGCCCAGCCCCAGCATTTT
CASSLGMAQPQHF
>NA|TRBV6-5|TRBD1|TRBJ1-1
TGTGCCACCTACTTAGGGGGCAGCTACACTGAAGCTTTCTTT
CATYLGGSYTEAFF
>few|TRBV4-2|NA|TRBJ1-1
TGTGCCAGCAGCCAAGTTGGGGCGCAGACATCTGAAGCTTTCTTT
CASSQVGAQTSEAFF
>once|TRBV5-1|TRBD2|TRBJ2-1
TGCGCCAGCAGCTTGGAAGCTAGCGGGGGTCACAATGAGCAGTTCTTC
CASSLEASGGHNEQFF
>NA|TRBV3-1/TRBV3-2|TRBD2|TRBJ2-1
TGTGCCAGCAGCCGATACCCATGTTGCGGGGGGCCCGTATTCGATGAGCAGTTCTTC
CASSRYPCCGGPVFDEQFF
>NA|TRBV21-1|NA|TRBJ1-5
TGTGCCAGCACCGACGGGTCTTTGCCCCAGCATTTT
CASTDGSLPQHF
>NA|TRBV18|NA|TRBJ1-1
TGTGCCAGCTCACCTTTCGGCGGGGACACTGAAGCTTTCTTT
CASSPFGGDTEAFF
>NA|TRBV11-3|NA|TRBJ2-7
TGTGCCAGCAGCTTAGGCAGGGAATACGAGCAGTACTTC
CASSLGREYEQYF
>NA|TRBV9|TRBD2|TRBJ2-7
TGTGCCAGCAGCCCCCTAGCTAGCGGGAGCTACGAGCAGTACTTC
CASSPLASGSYEQYF
>NA|TRBV4-1|TRBD2|TRBJ2-7
TGCGCCAGCAGCCACCTCCCGGGAGGACCCTACGAGCAGTACTTC
CASSHLPGGPYEQYF
>NA|TRBV19|NA|TRBJ1-2
TGTGCCAGTAGTATGGGCTCGGACTATGGCTACACCTTC
CASSMGSDYGYTF
>few|TRBV2|NA|TRBJ1-3
TGTGCCAGCCGGGGGGGAAATGGAAACACCATATATTTT
CASRGGNGNTIYF
>once|TRBV5-5|NA|TRBJ1-5
TGTGCCAGCAGCTTTACCGGGACAACCAATCAGCCCCAGCATTTT
CASSFTGTTNQPQHF
>few|TRBV30|TRBD1|TRBJ1-4
TGTGCCTGGACCGGACAGGGGCCAGAAAAACTGTTTTTT
CAWTGQGPEKLFF
>NA|TRBV12-3/TRBV12-4|NA|TRBJ1-2
TGTGCCAGCAGACAGGGTGACTATGGCTACACCTTC
CASRQGDYGYTF
>NA|TRBV27|TRBD2|TRBJ2-1
TGTGCCAGCAGTTTTAGACTAGCGGGGTGGGGTGAGCAGTTCTTC
CASSFRLAGWGEQFF
>NA|TRBV7-2|NA|TRBJ2-3
TGTGCCAGCAGCCCTTCGGAGCGACGCACAGATACGCAGTATTTT
CASSPSERRTDTQYF
>NA|TRBV30|NA|TRBJ1-2
TGTGCCTGGAGTGTACCGGAGGATAACTATGGCTACACCTTC
CAWSVPEDNYGYTF
>NA|TRBV14|NA|TRBJ2-7
TGTGCCAGCAGCCCCCGAGTGGTCTACGAGCAGTACTTC
CASSPRVVYEQYF
>once|TRBV24-1|TRBD2|TRBJ2-1
TGTGCCACCAGTGATTCTAGCGGGGGGGCCGATGAGCAGTTCTTC
CATSDSSGGADEQFF
>NA|TRBV7-3|TRBD2|TRBJ2-1
TGTGCCAGCAGCTCAGCTAGCGGGGATTACAATGAGCAGTTCTTC
CASSSASGDYNEQFF
>NA|TRBV5-8|TRBD1|TRBJ2-7
TGTGCCAGCAGACCAGGACAGGTCGAAAGAAACGAGCAGTACTTC
CASRPGQVERNEQYF
>NA|TRBV2|NA|TRBJ2-7
TGTGCCAGCAGTGAGAGTGGACAGAGCTACGAGCAGTACTTC
CASSESGQSYEQYF
>NA|TRBV7-9|NA|TRBJ1-1
TGTGCCAGCAGCTTACAGGGTGAAGCTTTCTTT
CASSLQGEAFF
>NA|TRBV9|TRBD2|TRBJ2-1
TGTGCCAGCAGCGTCGGGACTAGCAATGAGCAGTTCTTC
CASSVGTSNEQFF
>NA|TRBV5-4|NA|TRBJ1-1
TGTGCCAGCAGCTCGGGTGGACAACAGGGCACTGAAGCTTTCTTT
CASSSGGQQGTEAFF
>NA|TRBV11-2|TRBD2|TRBJ2-2
TGTGCCAGCAGCCCCCGGGGGGGGTCTAACACCGGGGAGCTGTTTTTT
CASSPRGGSNTGELFF
>NA|TRBV10-3|NA|TRBJ1-2
TGTGCCATCAGTGAGTCCACAGGCAGAGGCTACACCTTC
CAISESTGRGYTF
>NA|TRBV28|TRBD1|TRBJ1-1
TGTGCCAGCAGTTTATCAGGGGGCGCAGGTAACCCTGAAGCTTTCTTT
CASSLSGGAGNPEAFF
>few|TRBV2|TRBD1|TRBJ2-2
TGTGCCAGCAGAGACAGGGTGGCCACCGGGGAGCTGTTTTTT
CASRDRVATGELFF
>NA|TRBV7-9|NA|TRBJ1-1
TGTGCCCTCCACCCTTTGGGGCCTCCGAACACTGAAGCTTTCTTT
CALHPLGPPNTEAFF
>NA|TRBV27|TRBD2|TRBJ2-1
TGTGCCAGCACCCAAGGCTCTAGCGGGAGAGGAAGTCCCTACTACAATGAGCAGTTCTTC
CASTQGSSGRGSPYYNEQFF
>NA|TRBV7-2|TRBD1|TRBJ2-2
TGTGCCAGCAGCTTACGTTCAGGGGGAGCCGGAACCGGGGAGCTGTTTTTT
CASSLRSGGAGTGELFF
>NA|TRBV25-1|NA|TRBJ1-4
TGTGCCAGCAGTGACAGATTCCAAAAACTGTTTTTT
CASSDRFQKLFF
>once|TRBV10-3|NA|TRBJ1-1
TGTGCCATCAGTGGAAACAGGTACACTGAAGCTTTCTTT
CAISGNRYTEAFF
>NA|TRBV3-1/TRBV3-2|NA|TRBJ2-5
TGTGCCAGCAGCCAAACAGCCTTCTTGGAGGTAAACTTC
CASSQTAFLEVNF
>NA|TRBV5-4|NA|TRBJ1-4
TGTGCCAGCAGCCGCACCCACGGGGCAACTAATGAAAAACTGTTTTTT
CASSRTHGATNEKLFF
>NA|TRBV24-1|NA|TRBJ1-4
TGTGCCACCAGTGATGCAGGGGCTGGTGAAAAACTGTTTTTT
CATSDAGAGEKLFF
>once|TRBV2|TRBD2|TRBJ2-2
TGTGCCAGCAGAGGGAGGGGTCGGGACACCGGGGAGCTGTTTTTT
CASRGRGRDTGELFF
>NA|TRBV6-5|TRBD1|TRBJ1-1
TGTGCCAGCAGCATAACAGGGGTGGGGAACACTGAAGCTTTCTTT
CASSITGVGNTEAFF
>NA|TRBV7-9|NA|TRBJ1-2
TGTGCCAGCAGCCAATACCCTGGGCACTTCTATGGCTACACCTTC
CASSQYPGHFYGYTF
>NA|TRBV2|TRBD1|TRBJ2-7
TGTGCCAGCAGTCATGACAGGGATCAAGAGCAGTACTTC
CASSHDRDQEQYF
>NA|TRBV5-1|NA|TRBJ1-1
TGCGCCAGCAGCTTGGCCGGCGGGCTGAACACTGAAGCTTTCTTT
CASSLAGGLNTEAFF
>NA|TRBV28|NA|TRBJ2-5
TGTGCCAGCAGTTTGATTGGGGGGTACGAGACCCAGTACTTC
CASSLIGGYETQYF
>NA|TRBV9|NA|TRBJ1-2
TGTGCCAGCAGCCCAAACAGTAATAACTATGGCTACACCTTC
CASSPNSNNYGYTF
>once|TRBV5-1|NA|TRBJ2-1
TGCGCCAGCAGCCCCAGGGGAATACAGCAGTTCTTC
CASSPRGIQQFF
>few|TRBV5-1|TRBD1|TRBJ1-1
TGCGCCAGCAGCTTAGGAACAGGGGGGAACACTGAAGCTTTCTTT
CASSLGTGGNTEAFF